These T cell receptor beta chains were read from a single sample in a study of cytomegalovirus exposure and HLA in healthy donors. The protocol was immunoSEQ multiplex PCR, while the TCRdb copy is restricted to in-frame clones and leaves out a portion. The table shows about 130,000 clones, with approximately 80% occurring only once. The source material was PBMCs. These receptors all stem from a girl aged 2-10 years in good health and CMV-seronegative. CDR3s include the opening cysteine and the closing phenylalanine or tryptophan. D genes are given only for firm matches. A clone size is listed for some rows: how often the clone was seen (once, few, many), or a class if it is expanded.

clone_size | d_call | j_call | v_call | cdr3_aa | cdr3_nt
few | . | TRBJ1-3 | TRBV7-6 | CASSLKITGRMENTIYF | TGTGCCAGCAGCTTAAAAATAACAGGGAGAATGGAAAACACCATATATTTT
. | TRBD1 | TRBJ2-7 | TRBV25-1 | CASSELTGGFSYEQYF | TGTGCCAGCAGTGAACTGACAGGGGGATTCTCCTACGAGCAGTACTTC
. | . | TRBJ2-1 | TRBV10-1 | CASSEIQGLQFF | TGCGCCAGCAGCGAGATACAGGGTCTGCAGTTCTTC
. | . | TRBJ1-1 | TRBV7-9 | CASSLNRGRQGATEAFF | TGTGCCAGCAGCTTAAATCGGGGGAGGCAGGGCGCTACTGAAGCTTTCTTT
. | TRBD2 | TRBJ2-5 | TRBV5-1 | CASHGTSGDKETQYF | TGCGCCAGCCACGGGACTAGCGGGGATAAAGAGACCCAGTACTTC
. | . | TRBJ2-3 | TRBV12-2 | CASRLAQGLSTDTQYF | TGTGCAAGTCGCTTAGCTCAGGGGCTAAGCACAGATACGCAGTATTTT
few | TRBD2 | TRBJ2-1 | TRBV9 | CASSVEAGAVNNEQFF | TGTGCCAGCAGCGTAGAAGCGGGAGCCGTCAACAATGAGCAGTTCTTC
. | TRBD1 | TRBJ2-7 | TRBV27 | CASSLADRVYF | TGTGCCAGCAGTTTAGCAGACAGGGTGTACTTC
once | TRBD1 | TRBJ1-6 | TRBV30 | CAWRIRDRVSPLHF | TGTGCCTGGAGGATCCGGGACAGGGTTTCACCCCTCCACTTT
. | . | TRBJ2-5 | TRBV18 | CASSPQTYQETQYF | TGTGCCAGCTCACCGCAGACTTACCAAGAGACCCAGTACTTC
. | . | TRBJ1-5 | TRBV19 | CASSIVGGQGPQPQHF | TGTGCCAGTAGTATAGTAGGAGGGCAGGGCCCTCAGCCCCAGCATTTT
. | TRBD1 | TRBJ2-7 | TRBV13 | CASSFHGTGSYEQYF | TGTGCCAGCAGCTTTCATGGGACAGGGTCCTACGAGCAGTACTTC
. | . | TRBJ2-7 | TRBV5-1 | CASSLVYSEQGNEQYF | TGCGCCAGCAGCTTGGTTTATTCGGAACAGGGAAACGAGCAGTACTTC
. | . | TRBJ2-1 | TRBV5-1 | CASSADWFEQFF | TGCGCCAGCAGCGCAGACTGGTTTGAGCAGTTCTTC
. | . | TRBJ2-1 | TRBV7-9 | CASSWSLSNEQFF | TGTGCCAGCAGCTGGTCCCTAAGTAATGAGCAGTTCTTC
. | TRBD1 | TRBJ2-5 | TRBV7-9 | CASTRDRAEETQYF | TGTGCCAGCACCAGGGACAGGGCCGAAGAGACCCAGTACTTC
. | . | TRBJ2-3 | TRBV2 | CASSGRDTAFTDTQYF | TGTGCCAGCAGTGGAAGGGACACTGCATTCACAGATACGCAGTATTTT
. | . | TRBJ2-1 | TRBV5-1 | CASSLLGSRKNEQFF | TGCGCCAGCAGCTTGTTGGGCTCCAGAAAGAATGAGCAGTTCTTC
. | . | TRBJ1-4 | TRBV7-6 | CASSYGQHEKLFF | TGTGCCAGCAGCTACGGACAGCATGAAAAACTGTTTTTT
few | TRBD1 | TRBJ2-7 | TRBV28 | CASGPGGPYEQYF | TGTGCCAGCGGCCCAGGGGGCCCCTACGAGCAGTACTTC
. | . | TRBJ2-5 | TRBV5-1 | CASSEARGYQETQYF | TGCGCCAGCAGCGAGGCTAGAGGATACCAAGAGACCCAGTACTTC
. | TRBD2 | TRBJ2-7 | TRBV5-6 | CASSPIRTSGKYEQYF | TGTGCCAGCAGCCCGATAAGGACTAGCGGGAAGTACGAGCAGTACTTC
. | TRBD2 | TRBJ2-3 | TRBV9 | CASSVGGSDTDTQYF | TGTGCCAGCAGCGTCGGCGGGAGCGATACAGATACGCAGTATTTT
. | TRBD2 | TRBJ2-7 | TRBV9 | CASSVEGLGGDEQYF | TGTGCCAGCAGCGTAGAGGGACTAGGTGGGGACGAGCAGTACTTC
. | TRBD1 | TRBJ1-2 | TRBV2 | CASSNHRDRPYGYTF | TGTGCCAGCAGTAACCACCGGGACAGACCCTATGGCTACACCTTC
. | TRBD2 | TRBJ2-5 | TRBV19 | CASSMMVAGGSETQYF | TGTGCCAGTAGTATGATGGTAGCGGGGGGTTCAGAGACCCAGTACTTC
. | TRBD1 | TRBJ2-1 | TRBV5-1 | CASSLDGQGGNEQFF | TGCGCCAGCAGCTTGGACGGACAGGGGGGCAATGAGCAGTTCTTC
. | TRBD1 | TRBJ1-5 | TRBV28 | CASRQSSGTGGNQPQHF | TGTGCCAGCAGACAATCCTCCGGGACAGGGGGCAATCAGCCCCAGCATTTT
few | . | TRBJ2-1 | TRBV7-3 | CASSLAAGTFNEQFF | TGTGCCAGCAGCTTAGCGGCTGGGACTTTCAATGAGCAGTTCTTC
once | . | TRBJ2-1 | TRBV28 | CASSWRPNEQFF | TGTGCCAGCTCGTGGCGGCCAAATGAGCAGTTCTTC
. | TRBD1 | TRBJ1-6 | TRBV27 | CASSTDRESSYNSPLHF | TGTGCCAGCAGCACTGACAGGGAAAGCTCCTATAATTCACCCCTCCACTTT
. | TRBD1 | TRBJ1-1 | TRBV5-1 | CASSLGAARGTAEAFF | TGCGCCAGCAGCTTGGGAGCCGCACGGGGGACAGCTGAAGCTTTCTTT
. | TRBD1 | TRBJ2-7 | TRBV25-1 | CASSPSRSGTGISCEQYF | TGTGCCAGCAGTCCCTCGAGATCCGGGACAGGAATATCCTGCGAGCAGTACTTC
. | TRBD1 | TRBJ2-1 | TRBV6-4 | CASRAGQEPYNEQFF | TGTGCCAGCAGGGCAGGACAGGAACCTTACAATGAGCAGTTCTTC
. | TRBD1 | TRBJ1-1 | TRBV29-1 | CSAGTGGDTEAFF | TGCAGCGCTGGGACAGGGGGGGACACTGAAGCTTTCTTT
once | TRBD2 | TRBJ2-5 | TRBV2 | CASSERGAQYF | TGTGCCAGCAGCGAACGGGGGGCCCAGTACTTC
once | TRBD2 | TRBJ2-3 | TRBV4-1 | CASSQLAGETTDTQYF | TGCGCCAGCAGCCAACTAGCGGGAGAAACGACAGATACGCAGTATTTT
. | TRBD1 | TRBJ2-7 | TRBV4-1 | CASSLQGAYEQYF | TGCGCCAGCAGTCTCCAGGGGGCCTACGAGCAGTACTTC
. | . | TRBJ2-3 | TRBV7-9 | CASSSSTDTQYF | TGTGCCAGCAGCTCTAGCACAGATACGCAGTATTTT
. | TRBD2 | TRBJ2-1 | TRBV7-2 | CASSSTSGKQFF | TGTGCCAGCAGCTCCACTAGCGGGAAGCAGTTCTTC
. | TRBD2 | TRBJ2-7 | TRBV27 | CASSFSGGSGYEQYF | TGTGCCAGCAGTTTCTCGGGGGGGAGCGGCTACGAGCAGTACTTC
. | . | TRBJ2-7 | TRBV19 | CASSSERAPSYEQYF | TGTGCCAGTAGTAGCGAGCGGGCGCCATCCTACGAGCAGTACTTC
. | . | TRBJ1-1 | TRBV20-1 | CSISPNTEAFF | TGTTCTATAAGTCCGAACACTGAAGCTTTCTTT
. | TRBD1 | TRBJ1-1 | TRBV5-1 | CASRSTGQGLGFF | TGCGCCAGCAGGAGTACGGGACAGGGGCTGGGATTCTTT
. | . | TRBJ2-4 | TRBV6-1 | CASSESTGGLAKNIQYF | TGTGCCAGCAGTGAATCAACCGGGGGTCTGGCCAAAAACATTCAGTACTTC
. | . | TRBJ2-6 | TRBV25-1 | CASSRSGANVLTF | TGTGCCAGCAGTCGTTCTGGGGCCAACGTCCTGACTTTC
. | . | TRBJ2-2 | TRBV5-1 | CASSLRLGGLGTGELFF | TGCGCCAGCAGCTTACGTTTGGGGGGGCTTGGCACCGGGGAGCTGTTTTTT
. | TRBD2 | TRBJ2-1 | TRBV6-4 | CASSEMWASGRREQFF | TGTGCCAGCAGTGAGATGTGGGCTAGCGGGAGGCGTGAGCAGTTCTTC
. | . | TRBJ1-6 | TRBV10-3 | CAISESGHSPLHF | TGTGCCATCAGTGAGTCTGGGCATTCACCCCTCCACTTT
. | . | TRBJ2-3 | TRBV30 | CACTMRAASTDTQYF | TGTGCCTGTACAATGAGGGCGGCTAGCACAGATACGCAGTATTTT
few | TRBD1 | TRBJ1-5 | TRBV6-5 | CASSPGQNSNQPQHF | TGTGCCAGCAGCCCGGGACAGAATAGCAATCAGCCCCAGCATTTT
few | TRBD1 | TRBJ2-3 | TRBV7-9 | CASSSLNRGEDTQYF | TGTGCCAGCAGCTCATTAAACAGGGGAGAGGATACGCAGTATTTT
. | . | TRBJ2-7 | TRBV19 | CASSAGMSYEQYF | TGTGCCAGTAGCGCAGGGATGTCCTACGAGCAGTACTTC
. | . | TRBJ2-7 | TRBV7-8 | CASSLLDSSYEQYF | TGTGCCAGCAGCTTACTAGACAGCTCCTACGAGCAGTACTTC
. | TRBD1 | TRBJ2-5 | TRBV18 | CASSSRQGARETQYF | TGTGCCAGCTCATCCCGACAGGGGGCCAGGGAGACCCAGTACTTC
once | . | TRBJ1-6 | TRBV10-3 | CAIAREASSYNSPLHF | TGTGCCATCGCTCGGGAGGCCAGCTCCTATAATTCACCCCTCCACTTT
. | . | TRBJ2-2 | TRBV7-6 | CASSLPPDSSGELFF | TGTGCCAGCAGCTTACCCCCGGACAGTTCCGGGGAGCTGTTTTTT